Below, 10 T cell receptor beta chains from the same sample are listed, as sequenced in a study of a mutant IDH1 vaccine in newly diagnosed glioma. Some clones are missing from TCRdb's copy, which holds only in-frame ones; the method was immunoSEQ multiplex PCR. The top ten clones hold 3.8% of a sample with 60,000 to 70,000 clones, roughly four fifths of them seen once. No cognate antigen is known for these TCRs. This sample's time point: week 47, end of study. The study gave 300 ug of mutant IDH1 20-mer peptide per vaccine dose, with topical imiquimod. Sequenced here: PBMCs, sampled from a glioma patient whose treatment included an IDH1 peptide vaccine. The receptors shown here come from a man younger than 40 with glioma.

This chain connects TRBV13 to TRBJ1-2; D gene ambiguous. The V gene's germline CDR1 is PRHDT and CDR2 FYEKMQ (reference sequence). This CDR3 is 15 amino acids long. The V and J ends lost 5 bases and 8 bases respectively, with 21 bases between them. CDR3 nucleotides: TGTGCCAGCAGCATCGGGAGCCGACGGGTTCGGGGCTACACCTTC. It is translated as CASSIGSRRVRGYTF.

The chain uses TRBV29-1 and TRBJ2-1; D remains ambiguous. The CDR3 contains 13 residues. Per germline, CDR1 SQVTM and CDR2 ANQGSEA. The V gene lost 0 bases and the J gene lost 4 bases, with 7 bases spanning the gap. CDR3 sequence reads: CSVEEKAYNEQFF. DNA of the CDR3: TGCAGCGTTGAAGAGAAGGCTTACAATGAGCAGTTCTTC.

The chain recombines TRBV4-1 with TRBJ2-7, with D maybe TRBD2 (5 bases). Germline-derived CDR1 and CDR2 are MGHRA and YSYEKL. Trimming left V 4 bases short and J 2 bases short, with 6 bases between. The CDR3 runs 12 residues. Here the CDR3 DNA reads TGCGCCAGCAGCCCCGGGGCCTACGAGCAGTACTTC. Encoded protein: CASSPGAYEQYF.

The chain joins TRBV7-7 to TRBJ2-6, with D possibly being TRBD1 (6 bases). The CDR3 has 16 residues. Trimming stripped 5 bases from V and 0 bases from J, with 11 bases between. The V gene's germline CDR1 is SSHAT and CDR2 FNYEAQ (reference sequence). The CDR3 nucleotides read TGTGCCAGCAGCCGTCGAGGGGGCTCTGGGGCCAACGTCCTGACTTTC. Residues: CASSRRGGSGANVLTF. Filled out from reference TRBV7-7 and TRBJ2-6, the complete variable domain reads GAGVSQSPRYKVTKRGQDVTLRCDPISSHATLYWYQQALGQGPEFLTYFNYEAQPDKSGLPSDRFSAERPEGSISTLTIQRTEQRDSAMYRCASSRRGGSGANVLTFGAGSRLTVL.

This clone was seen a handful of times. The chain has TRBV5-1 and TRBJ2-4; the D is unclear. Deletions cut 2 bases from V and 6 bases from J, with 15 bases between. This CDR3 region has 15 residues. CDR1 and CDR2 from the germline V gene are SGHRS and YFSETQ. CDR3 nucleotide sequence: TGCGCCAGCAGCTTTAGTGTGGGGTCTGGAAACATTCAGTACTTC. It translates to CASSFSVGSGNIQYF.

The chain carries TRBV7-9 and TRBJ2-1; D unclear. Trimming removed 4 bases from V and 8 bases from J, with 15 bases in between. The CDR3 has 14 residues. Germline V gene data show CDR1 as SEHNR and CDR2 as FQNEAQ (reference sequence). The CDR3 reads CASSSPGRSDEQFF. For the CDR3, the DNA is TGTGCCAGCAGCTCGCCGGGTCGGAGCGATGAGCAGTTCTTC.

The CDR3 DNA follows: TGTGCCAGTAGCCTTAGGGCCCCCAGGACCATGAACACTGAAGCTTTCTTT. Its protein is CASSLRAPRTMNTEAFF. This chain uses TRBV19 with TRBJ1-1; D is ambiguous. The CDR3 consists of 17 residues. Germline V lookup: CDR1 LNHDA, CDR2 SQIVND (reference sequence). Trimming pared 6 bases from V and 0 bases from J, leaving 20 bases between.

CDR3 bases: TGTGCCAGCAGAATGACAGGCCTCCCTCCATACAATGAGCAGTTCTTC. Protein product: CASRMTGLPPYNEQFF. The chain employs TRBV2 and TRBJ2-1; maybe TRBD1 (6 bases). This CDR3 has 16 residues. The germline gives CDR1 SNHLY, CDR2 FYNNEI. V lost 6 bases and J 4 bases, leaving 19 bases between the germline ends.

The V and J genes are TRBV10-3 and TRBJ1-4; 7 bases agree with TRBD1. Looked up from germline, CDR1 is ENHRY and CDR2 is SYGVKD. The CDR3 runs to 13 residues. V lost 4 bases, J lost 5 bases, and 1 base stayed unmatched. The CDR3 DNA sequence: TGTGCCATCAGTGTACAGGGGAATGAAAAACTGTTTTTT. Its protein product is CAISVQGNEKLFF.

This clone was seen a handful of times. DNA of the CDR3: TGTGCCAGCAGATGGGCGGGGGGGCCCCCAGAGACCCAGTACTTC. Its protein product is CASRWAGGPPETQYF. The V call is TRBV2, the J call TRBJ2-5; 9 nucleotides agree with TRBD2. The germline CDR1 and CDR2 sequences are SNHLY and FYNNEI. J lost 4 bases, V lost 6 bases, and 9 bases had no gene match. This CDR3 has 15 amino acids.